These T cell receptor beta chains were read from a single sample in a study of shared clonotypes between healthy human individuals. TCRdb's copy holds only in-frame clones and misses some; the assay was immunoSEQ multiplex PCR. This table holds just over 2,000,000 clones, about 94% found once. Sequenced material: naive CD8+ T cells sorted from blood. The receptor source for this set is a man between 18 and 29 years old in good health. CDR3s include the opening cysteine and the closing phenylalanine or tryptophan. D genes are given only for firm matches. Where a row states a size, it is once, few, many or the class of an expanded clone; other rows omit it.

.	TRBD1	TRBV27	TRBJ1-3	TGTGCCAGCAGTCAGACAGGGTCTGGAAACACCATATATTTT	CASSQTGSGNTIYF
.	.	TRBV27	TRBJ2-5	TGTGCCAGCAGTTTAAATTGGGACCAAGAGACCCAGTACTTC	CASSLNWDQETQYF
.	.	TRBV19	TRBJ2-7	TGTGCCACTTCCATTGGGGGCTCCTACGAGCAGTACTTC	CATSIGGSYEQYF
.	.	TRBV7-9	TRBJ1-6	TGTGCCAGCAGCTCGGACTGGGACGGGGGGTCTCTCCTCCACTTT	CASSSDWDGGSLLHF
.	.	TRBV27	TRBJ2-7	TGTGCCAGCAGTCTACGAGGAGATCGATACGAGCAGTACTTC	CASSLRGDRYEQYF
.	.	TRBV6-5	TRBJ1-1	TGTGCCAGCACCGATACGGGGGAGGGCACTGAAGCTTTCTTT	CASTDTGEGTEAFF
.	.	TRBV27	TRBJ2-5	TGTGCCAGCAGCCCTAGCGCCGACGGGGCCTTTCGATCAACCCAGTACTTC	CASSPSADGAFRSTQYF
.	.	TRBV2	TRBJ1-5	TGTGCCAGCGATAGGGCCGACAATCAGCCCCAGCATTTT	CASDRADNQPQHF
.	.	TRBV7-6	TRBJ2-1	TGTGCCAGCAGCTTAGAGGCCAACTACAATGAGCAGTTCTTC	CASSLEANYNEQFF
.	.	TRBV19	TRBJ2-1	TGTGCCAGTAGTATTACCCCGGACAGGGAGGGGATGAATGAGCAGTTCTTC	CASSITPDREGMNEQFF
few	.	TRBV7-9	TRBJ1-5	TGTGCCAGCAGCTTAGGGAATCAGCCCCAGCATTTT	CASSLGNQPQHF
.	TRBD1	TRBV28	TRBJ2-7	TGTGCCAGCAGTTTCACAGGGGGCGAATACGAGCAGTACTTC	CASSFTGGEYEQYF
once	TRBD1	TRBV4-3	TRBJ2-7	TGCGCCAGCAGCCAGGGACAGGGGATGGGCGAGCAGTACTTC	CASSQGQGMGEQYF
.	TRBD1	TRBV10-1	TRBJ2-4	TGCGCCAGCAGTGAGCCATCGACAGGGGGTGTAAACATTCAGTACTTC	CASSEPSTGGVNIQYF
.	.	TRBV5-6	TRBJ2-7	TGTGCCAGCAGCTTGGGCAGGGGTGACGAGCAGTACTTC	CASSLGRGDEQYF
.	.	TRBV19	TRBJ1-1	TGTGCCAGTAGTAGTCTACCTACCATGAACACTGAAGCTTTCTTT	CASSSLPTMNTEAFF
.	.	TRBV4-1	TRBJ1-5	TGCGCCAGCAGCCAAGGGGACGTGGAAGGCCGTGCAAGGCCCCAGCATTTT	CASSQGDVEGRARPQHF
.	.	TRBV10-1	TRBJ1-1	TGCGCCAGCAGTGAGTCGATTAGGGACACTGAAGCTTTCTTT	CASSESIRDTEAFF
.	.	TRBV28	TRBJ1-4	TGTGCCAGCAGACAGGACACAGCAACTAATGAAAAACTGTTTTTT	CASRQDTATNEKLFF
.	.	TRBV10-3	TRBJ2-3	TGTGCCATCAGTGAGTCGAGCGCTAACACAGATACGCAGTATTTT	CAISESSANTDTQYF
once	.	TRBV6-5	TRBJ2-1	TGTGCCAGCAGCCCATTCATGGGGACCTACAATGAGCAGTTCTTC	CASSPFMGTYNEQFF
once	.	TRBV10-2	TRBJ2-1	TGCGCCAGCTCCCGCGGGGTACATGAGCAGTTCTTC	CASSRGVHEQFF
.	TRBD2	TRBV7-9	TRBJ2-7	TGTGCCAGCAGCCGAGCCCCGATCGGGAGGGTCTACGAGCAGTACTTC	CASSRAPIGRVYEQYF
.	TRBD2	TRBV6-1	TRBJ2-7	TGTGCCAGCAGTGAAGTACTAGCGGGAGGGCCAGTCTACGAGCAGTACTTC	CASSEVLAGGPVYEQYF
.	.	TRBV30	TRBJ2-3	TGTGCCTGGAGTTCAGGGACTGATACGCAGTATTTT	CAWSSGTDTQYF
.	.	TRBV2	TRBJ2-7	TGTGCCAGCAGGACCTCGGCCTACGAGCAGTACTTC	CASRTSAYEQYF
.	.	TRBV2	TRBJ2-7	TGTGCCAGCGGTGACGGCTCCTACGAGCAGTACTTC	CASGDGSYEQYF
.	.	TRBV5-7	TRBJ1-4	TGTGCCAGCAGCTTGGACAGGGCAACTAATGAAAAACTGTTTTTT	CASSLDRATNEKLFF
.	TRBD1	TRBV11-1	TRBJ2-5	TGTGCCAGCAGAACAGGGGGATTTGAGACCCAGTACTTC	CASRTGGFETQYF
.	.	TRBV2	TRBJ2-5	TGTGCCAGCAGTGAATGGGGCAGGGATATACAACTATCGGAGACCCAGTACTTC	CASSEWGRDIQLSETQYF
.	.	TRBV4-1	TRBJ1-1	TGCGCCAGCAGCCAGGCGGGGGGTCGTGAAGCTTTCTTT	CASSQAGGREAFF
.	.	TRBV6-5	TRBJ1-5	TGTGCCAGCAGTGCAGCCCCGAATCAGCCCCAGCATTTT	CASSAAPNQPQHF
.	TRBD1	TRBV28	TRBJ1-4	TGTGCCAGCAGTCCACAAGACAGGGCGGCTAATGAAAAACTGTTTTTT	CASSPQDRAANEKLFF
.	.	TRBV6-6	TRBJ2-7	TGTGCCAGACGAGCTCTGCGGGTTATCTACTACGAGCAGTACTTC	CARRALRVIYYEQYF
few	.	TRBV10-1	TRBJ2-2	TGCGCCAGCAGTGATGAGTGGCCGAACACCGGGGAGCTGTTTTTT	CASSDEWPNTGELFF
.	.	TRBV30	TRBJ2-7	TGTGCCTTCGGCGGAGAAGACTACGAGCAGTACTTC	CAFGGEDYEQYF
.	.	TRBV27	TRBJ1-1	TGTGCCAGCAGTTTATCGATTGCCCATCTCGGCACTGAAGCTTTCTTT	CASSLSIAHLGTEAFF
.	TRBD2	TRBV27	TRBJ2-1	TGTGCCAGCAGTTTACAGCCTAGCGGGAGGGAGCAGTTCTTC	CASSLQPSGREQFF
.	.	TRBV27	TRBJ2-1	TGTGCCAGCAGTTTACCCCCGGCTAGCGAATCCTACAATGAGCAGTTCTTC	CASSLPPASESYNEQFF
few	TRBD1	TRBV6-1	TRBJ1-2	TGTGCCAGCAGTGAAAGCAGTAAGGGGGCCAACTATGGCTACACCTTC	CASSESSKGANYGYTF
.	TRBD2	TRBV2	TRBJ2-1	TGTGCCAGCACCCCTAGCGGGCCTATCAATGAGCAGTTCTTC	CASTPSGPINEQFF
once	.	TRBV10-2	TRBJ2-2	TGCGCCAGCAGTGTTCAAGAGGGGCCGAACACCGGGGAGCTGTTTTTT	CASSVQEGPNTGELFF
.	TRBD1	TRBV27	TRBJ1-2	TGTGCCAGCAGTCCAGGACAGGGTTTGGATGGCTACACCTTC	CASSPGQGLDGYTF
.	.	TRBV15	TRBJ2-1	TGTGCCACCAGCAGAGAAAGAGGGGGAATTAATGAGCAGTTCTTC	CATSRERGGINEQFF
.	.	TRBV5-1	TRBJ2-5	TGCGCCAGCAGCTTGGTGGAGCAAGAGACCCAGTACTTC	CASSLVEQETQYF
few	.	TRBV7-9	TRBJ1-2	TGTGCCAGCATCGAAGATAGTGCCGGCTACACCTTC	CASIEDSAGYTF
.	TRBD1	TRBV19	TRBJ2-7	TGTGCCAGTAGTACAACCGGGACAGGGGCGTACGAGCAGTACTTC	CASSTTGTGAYEQYF